What follows describes a single T cell receptor (beta chain). This entry comes from a study of blood T cell repertoires in COVID-19. Looking at the study overall: From T cells, B-cell-depleted T cells, or PBMCs came the material, which was cDNA or gDNA.

The ends were cut back, 5 bases at V and 5 bases at J, with 9 bases in the middle. The CDR3 length is 12 residues. Germline CDR1 and CDR2: MNHEY and SMNVEV (reference sequence). The Seattle patients, enrolled during active infection, were followed longitudinally. Generated by immunoSEQ multiplex PCR, the TCRdb table keeps only in-frame clones and is missing some. The table records about 210,000 clones, under 90% of them present only once. This sequence joins TRBV27 and TRBJ1-2, with a tentative D call TRBD1 (5 bases). This receptor was identified in a woman of 80 years or more with COVID-19, enrolled during active disease. The sample comprised peripheral blood. Here the CDR3 reads CASSPKGYGYTF. The CDR3 coding sequence is TGTGCCAGCAGTCCTAAGGGGTATGGCTACACCTTC.